The 29 T cell receptor beta chains listed next were all sequenced from one sample in a study of PD-L1 blockade in urothelial cancer. The method was immunoSEQ multiplex PCR; TCRdb's version includes in-frame clones alone and lacks a portion of them. The repertoire has approximately 50,000 clones, roughly four fifths of them found once; the top ten carry around 3.2%. Regarding time point: pretreatment peripheral blood. This material consisted of PBMCs, taken around atezolizumab (anti-PD-L1) treatment. These receptors all come from a man aged 65 to 79 with urothelial cancer.

CDR3 protein: CASSLGSDRSSYEQYF. The CDR3 bases are TGCGCCAGCAGCTTGGGGTCGGATCGGAGCTCCTACGAGCAGTACTTC. The chain combines TRBV5-1 with TRBJ2-7; D unresolved. Germline assignment: CDR1 SGHRS and CDR2 YFSETQ. CDR3 size: 16 residues. The germline V and J ends were trimmed by 0 bases and 0 bases, with 13 bases remaining between them.

This chain joins TRBV27 and TRBJ2-2; D may be TRBD2 (6 bases). V shed 3 bases and J shed 1 base, with 6 bases lying between them. The germline gives CDR1 MNHEY, CDR2 SMNVEV (reference sequence). The CDR3 contains 14 residues. The CDR3 protein is CASSLTRNTGELFF. CDR3 in DNA: TGTGCCAGCAGTTTGACTAGGAACACCGGGGAGCTGTTTTTT.

The rearrangement links TRBV14 to TRBJ2-7; unclear D gene. This CDR3 contains 15 residues. Germline CDR1 is SGHDN and CDR2 is FVKESK. With 0 bases removed from V and 3 bases from J, the gap between germline ends came to 12 bases. CDR3 residues: CASSQDVTEDYEQYF. CDR3 coding DNA: TGTGCCAGCAGCCAAGACGTAACAGAAGACTACGAGCAGTACTTC. The full variable domain, completed using reference TRBV14 and TRBJ2-7, is EAGVTQFPSHSVIEKGQTVTLRCDPISGHDNLYWYRRVMGKEIKFLLHFVKESKQDESGMPNNRFLAERTGGTYSTLKVQPAELEDSGVYFCASSQDVTEDYEQYFGPGTRLTVT.

The J gene is TRBJ2-1, the V gene TRBV2, with TRBD2 matching over 10 bases. After removal of 5 bases from V and 7 bases from J, the junction contained 8 bases not matched to a gene. This CDR3 spans 15 amino acids. Germline CDR1 SNHLY, CDR2 FYNNEI. CDR3 sequence: CASSSSSGGRNEQFF. Here the CDR3 DNA reads TGTGCCAGCAGTTCTTCTAGCGGGGGAAGGAATGAGCAGTTCTTC.

The V and J genes are TRBV7-3 and TRBJ2-1; TRBD2 aligns across 7 bases. V trimming: 6 bases; J trimming: 8 bases; junction bases outside the gene matches: 7. This CDR3 has 13 amino acids. Germline V gene data show CDR1 as SGHTA and CDR2 as FQGTGA. In nucleotides, the CDR3 is TGTGCCAGCAGGCGTACTAGCGTGGATGAGCAGTTCTTC. It is translated as CASRRTSVDEQFF.

The J gene is TRBJ1-4, the V gene TRBV10-3; D may be TRBD1 (6 bases). The V end was cut by 0 bases, the J end by 0 bases, with 8 bases between. The CDR3 has 16 residues. Germline V gene sequence: CDR1 ENHRY, CDR2 SYGVKD. The CDR3 sequence: CAISESEGATNEKLFF. In DNA form, the CDR3 reads TGTGCCATCAGTGAGTCTGAGGGGGCAACTAATGAAAAACTGTTTTTT.

The rearrangement links TRBV7-6 to TRBJ2-7; 8 bases agree with TRBD1. V shed 1 base and J 2 bases; nucleotides not matched to a gene: 4. In germline, CDR1 is SGHVS, CDR2 FNYEAQ. The CDR3 spans 15 residues. This chain's CDR3 is CASSLEQGVTYEQYF. The CDR3 nucleotides are TGTGCCAGCAGCTTAGAACAGGGGGTAACCTACGAGCAGTACTTC. Together with reference TRBV7-6 and TRBJ2-7, the CDR3 gives the full variable domain: GAGVSQSPRYKVTKRGQDVALRCDPISGHVSLYWYRQALGQGPEFLTYFNYEAQQDKSGLPNDRFSAERPEGSISTLTIQRTEQRDSAMYRCASSLEQGVTYEQYFGPGTRLTVT.

This chain uses TRBV28 with TRBJ2-2; D gene ambiguous. Trimming shortened V by 6 bases and J by 5 bases, and 4 bases separated the two germline ends. Germline values: CDR1 MDHEN, CDR2 SYDVKM. The CDR3 sequence is 11 residues long. The chain's CDR3 is CASRYTGELFF. In DNA, the CDR3 is TGTGCCAGCAGATATACCGGGGAGCTGTTTTTT.

This clone was counted only a few times. The rearrangement links TRBV29-1 to TRBJ2-1; 9 nucleotides line up with TRBD1. CDR1 is SQVTM and CDR2 is ANQGSEA in the germline V gene. CDR3 length: 14 amino acids. V lost 5 bases and J lost 6; bases outside the gene matches: 8. The CDR3: CSVLQGASVNEQFF. The CDR3 coding sequence is TGCAGCGTTTTACAGGGGGCGTCGGTCAATGAGCAGTTCTTC.

This sequence joins TRBV4-3 and TRBJ1-1; D is undetermined. The CDR3 has 15 residues. Per the germline V gene, CDR1 is LGHNA and CDR2 is YSLEER. V was trimmed by 4 bases and J by 0 bases, leaving 12 bases between them. The chain's CDR3 is CASSLERGMNTEAFF. The CDR3 region has the DNA TGCGCCAGCAGCCTCGAACGAGGAATGAACACTGAAGCTTTCTTT.

The gene calls are TRBV9 and TRBJ2-1, with 11 positions matching TRBD2. Per germline, CDR1 SGDLS and CDR2 YYNGEE. The CDR3 totals 15 residues. V lost 1 base, J lost 7 bases, and 4 bases stayed unmatched. CDR3 amino acids: CASSVTSGSNNEQFF. In DNA, the CDR3 is TGTGCCAGCAGCGTAACTAGCGGGAGTAATAATGAGCAGTTCTTC.

The rearrangement links TRBV28 to TRBJ2-2; 8 bases fit TRBD2. The CDR3 contains 15 residues. V shed 5 bases and J 6 bases; nucleotides not matched to a gene: 8. Germline V lookup: CDR1 MDHEN, CDR2 SYDVKM. The CDR3 loop is CASSPGTRGSGELFF. DNA for the CDR3: TGTGCCAGCAGTCCCGGGACTAGAGGTTCCGGGGAGCTGTTTTTT.

The CDR3 nucleotides are TGCGCCAGCAGCCAAAGGGGGAGTACCTACGAGCAGTACTTC. Translating it yields CASSQRGSTYEQYF. The V and J genes are TRBV4-3 and TRBJ2-7; tentative D call: TRBD1 (6 bases). Germline V gene lookup returns CDR1 LGHNA and CDR2 YSLEER. V lost 2 bases and J lost 2, with 10 bases in between. CDR3 length: 14 amino acids.

The rearrangement joins TRBV5-1 to TRBJ2-1, with 11 bases that match TRBD2. With 2 bases clipped from V and 4 bases from J, the junction kept 5 bases outside the gene matches. Per the germline V gene, CDR1 is SGHRS and CDR2 is YFSETQ. This CDR3 spans 16 amino acids. The CDR3, as DNA: TGCGCCAGCAGCTTCACTAGCGGGAGCTTTTACAATGAGCAGTTCTTC. Translation gives CASSFTSGSFYNEQFF.

This clone was seen only once. This chain uses TRBV7-3 with TRBJ2-7; a possible D gene is TRBD2 (5 bases). V was shortened by 5 bases and J by 0 bases, with 8 bases between the two germline ends. The germline gives CDR1 SGHTA, CDR2 FQGTGA. The CDR3 is 13 amino acids. CDR3 nucleotides: TGTGCCAGCAGCGCTACTAGCTCCTACGAGCAGTACTTC. Translating gives CASSATSSYEQYF.

The chain couples TRBV9 to TRBJ1-2, with D possibly TRBD1 on 5 matching bases. The CDR3 has 16 amino acids. V lost 4 bases and J 4 bases, leaving 20 bases between the germline ends. The germline V gene encodes CDR1 SGDLS and CDR2 YYNGEE. CDR3 DNA: TGTGCCAGCAGCCCCTCTGGGGGGACCGCGATCTATGGCTACACCTTC. Protein sequence: CASSPSGGTAIYGYTF.

The gene calls are TRBV7-8 and TRBJ2-7, with 10 bases lining up with TRBD1. Germline CDR1 and CDR2: SGHVS and FQNEAQ. Trimming took 2 bases from V and 7 from J; bases not matched to a gene: 8. The CDR3 covers 15 residues. The CDR3: CASSLSGQGTGEQYF. The DNA of the CDR3 is TGTGCCAGCAGCTTATCGGGACAGGGGACGGGTGAGCAGTACTTC.

With regard to this clone: The sample contains more than one DNA sequence encoding this CDR3. V gene TRBV5-1 combines with J gene TRBJ1-1; D is undetermined. Germline CDR1 and CDR2: SGHRS and YFSETQ. This CDR3 has 14 amino acids. V lost 0 bases and J lost 0, with 6 bases in between. CDR3 loop: CASSLGGMNTEAFF. The CDR3 coding sequence is TGCGCCAGCAGCTTGGGAGGAATGAACACTGAAGCTTTCTTT.

The V gene is TRBV7-2, the J gene TRBJ2-3; 15 bases align to TRBD2. Germline V gene data show CDR1 as SGHTA and CDR2 as FQGNSA. The length of the CDR3 is 19 residues. The V segment lost 3 bases and the J segment 3 bases; nucleotides outside the gene matches: 10. The DNA for the CDR3 is TGTGCCAGCAGCTTGCAGGGACCGGGACTAGCGGGAGGTACAGATACGCAGTATTTT. Translated: CASSLQGPGLAGGTDTQYF.

The V gene is TRBV28, the J gene TRBJ2-5; 10 bases map to TRBD1. J gave up 1 base and V 5 bases, and 7 bases lay outside the gene matches. The CDR3 loop spans 16 amino acids. CDR1 and CDR2 (germline): MDHEN, SYDVKM. CDR3 residues: CASSAGTGAVQETQYF. In DNA, the CDR3 is TGTGCCAGCAGTGCAGGGACAGGGGCCGTCCAAGAGACCCAGTACTTC.

The CDR3 DNA reads TGCGCCAGCAGCTTCCAACCTGGGCTGGCGCAAGAGACCCAGTACTTC. Encoded protein: CASSFQPGLAQETQYF. The genes are TRBV5-1 and TRBJ2-5; no reliable D call. The V gene lost 2 bases and the J gene lost 2 bases, with 16 bases spanning the gap. Germline CDR1 SGHRS, CDR2 YFSETQ. This CDR3 is 16 amino acids long.

This clone came up once. CDR3 amino acids: CASSRAQNTEAFF. CDR3 bases: TGTGCCAGTAGTAGGGCCCAGAACACTGAAGCTTTCTTT. The rearrangement links TRBV19 to TRBJ1-1; D not certain. The CDR3 runs 13 residues. Deletions cut 4 bases from V and 1 base from J, with 7 bases between. The germline CDR1 and CDR2 sequences are LNHDA and SQIVND (reference sequence).

The DNA for the CDR3 is TGTGCCAGCAGTCCGGGGGGATCTTGGGGGGCGGACTATGGCTACACCTTC. Translation: CASSPGGSWGADYGYTF. This rearrangement joins TRBV28 to TRBJ1-2, with D perhaps TRBD1 (6 bases). The CDR3 has 17 residues. V shed 5 bases and J shed 3 bases, with 22 bases lying between them. Germline-derived CDR1 and CDR2 are MDHEN and SYDVKM.

This clone was picked up one time. The V call is TRBV11-2, the J call TRBJ2-7; 11 positions match TRBD2. CDR1 and CDR2 (germline): SGHAT, FQNNGV. The CDR3 consists of 14 residues. V trimming: 6 bases; J trimming: 5 bases; junction bases outside the gene matches: 6. The CDR3 nucleotides read TGTGCCAGCAGTCATAGCGGGAGGGTTAACGAGCAGTACTTC. Translated: CASSHSGRVNEQYF.

The chain couples TRBV25-1 to TRBJ1-1, with D unresolved. Germline V gene data show CDR1 as MGHDK and CDR2 as SYGVNS. Trimming took 7 bases from V and 1 from J, leaving 19 bases between them. The CDR3 covers 16 residues. The CDR3 region has the DNA TGTGCCAGCATCGAAGGGAGGGCTCTGGGGAACACTGAAGCTTTCTTT. This gives the protein CASIEGRALGNTEAFF.

Written as DNA, the CDR3 is TGTGCCAGCAGGGCGAGTGGGGGGGATGGCTACACCTTC. Residues: CASRASGGDGYTF. The chain recombines TRBV6-1 with TRBJ1-2, with a possible D match to TRBD1 (5 bases). Between the trimmed V and J ends, which lost 6 bases and 6 bases, there was a span of 14 bases. This CDR3 is built from 13 residues. Germline lookup yields CDR1 MNHNS and CDR2 SASEGT.

Points on this clone: The junction departs from germline at one end; a sequencing error may be responsible. The chain uses TRBV30 and TRBJ1-2; maybe TRBD1 (5 bases). In germline, CDR1 is GTSNPN, CDR2 SVGIG (reference sequence). The CDR3 has 13 residues. CDR3: CAWRRQNTYDYTF. The CDR3 region has the DNA TGTGCCTGGAGACGACAGAATACCTATGACTACACCTTC.

The chain links TRBV7-3 to TRBJ2-2; perhaps TRBD2 as D (6 bases). V was clipped by 4 bases and J by 6 bases, with 6 bases between them. CDR3 length: 12 residues. Looked up from germline, CDR1 is SGHTA and CDR2 is FQGTGA. The CDR3, as DNA: TGTGCCAGCAGCTGGGAGGCCGGGGAGCTGTTTTTT. This translates into CASSWEAGELFF.

The chain employs TRBV14 and TRBJ2-7; D possibly corresponds to TRBD1 (5 bases). The CDR3 extends over 14 amino acids. The germline V gene encodes CDR1 SGHDN and CDR2 FVKESK. The ends were cut back, 1 base at V and 6 bases at J, with 13 bases in the middle. In nucleotides, the CDR3 is TGTGCCAGCAGCCAAGGGGCAGGGCTGGGCGAGCAGTACTTC. Protein sequence: CASSQGAGLGEQYF.